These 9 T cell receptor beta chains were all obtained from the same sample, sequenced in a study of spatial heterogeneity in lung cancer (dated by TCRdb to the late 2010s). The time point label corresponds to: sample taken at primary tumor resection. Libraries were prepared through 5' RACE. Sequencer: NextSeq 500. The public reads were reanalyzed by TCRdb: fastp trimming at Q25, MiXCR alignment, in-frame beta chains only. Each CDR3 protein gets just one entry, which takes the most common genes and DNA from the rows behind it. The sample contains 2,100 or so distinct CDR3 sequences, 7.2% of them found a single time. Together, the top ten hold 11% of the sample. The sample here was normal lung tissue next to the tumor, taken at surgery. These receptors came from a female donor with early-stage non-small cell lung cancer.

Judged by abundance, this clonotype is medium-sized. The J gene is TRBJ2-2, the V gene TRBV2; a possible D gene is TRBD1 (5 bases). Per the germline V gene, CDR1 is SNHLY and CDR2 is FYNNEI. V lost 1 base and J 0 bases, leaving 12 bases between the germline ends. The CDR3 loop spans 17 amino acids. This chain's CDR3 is CASSEEAGNTNTGELFF. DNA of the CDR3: TGTGCCAGCAGTGAAGAAGCAGGGAATACGAACACCGGGGAGCTGTTTTTT. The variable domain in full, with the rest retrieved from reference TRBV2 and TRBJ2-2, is EPEVTQTPSHQVTQMGQEVILRCVPISNHLYFYWYRQILGQKVEFLVSFYNNEISEKSEIFDDQFSVERPDGSNFTLKIRSTKLEDSAMYFCASSEEAGNTNTGELFFGEGSRLTVL.

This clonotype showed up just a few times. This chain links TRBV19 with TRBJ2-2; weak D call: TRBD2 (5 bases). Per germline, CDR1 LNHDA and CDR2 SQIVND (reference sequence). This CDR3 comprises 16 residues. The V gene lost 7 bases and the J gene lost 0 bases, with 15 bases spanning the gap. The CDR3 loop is CASTPTAGTNTGELFF. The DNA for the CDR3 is TGTGCCAGTACCCCTACTGCCGGGACGAACACCGGGGAGCTGTTTTTT.

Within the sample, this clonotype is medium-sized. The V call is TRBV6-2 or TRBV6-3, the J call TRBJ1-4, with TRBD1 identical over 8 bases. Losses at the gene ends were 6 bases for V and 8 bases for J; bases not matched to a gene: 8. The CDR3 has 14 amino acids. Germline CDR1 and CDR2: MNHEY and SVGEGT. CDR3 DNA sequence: TGTGCCAGCAGATGGACAGGGTTTGCGGAAAAACTGTTTTTT. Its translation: CASRWTGFAEKLFF.

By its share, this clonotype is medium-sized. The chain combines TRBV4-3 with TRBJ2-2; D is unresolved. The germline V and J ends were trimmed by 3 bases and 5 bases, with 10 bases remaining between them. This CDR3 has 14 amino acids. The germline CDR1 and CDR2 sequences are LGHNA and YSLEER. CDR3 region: CASSQRVGTGELFF. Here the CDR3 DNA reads TGCGCCAGCAGCCAGCGTGTTGGAACCGGGGAGCTGTTTTTT.

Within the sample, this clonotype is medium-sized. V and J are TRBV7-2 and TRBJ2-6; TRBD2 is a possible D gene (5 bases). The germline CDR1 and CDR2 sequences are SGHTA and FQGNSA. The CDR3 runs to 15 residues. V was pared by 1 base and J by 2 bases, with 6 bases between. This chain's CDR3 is CASSLGGTGANVLTF. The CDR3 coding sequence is TGTGCCAGCAGCTTAGGAGGGACTGGGGCCAACGTCCTGACTTTC.

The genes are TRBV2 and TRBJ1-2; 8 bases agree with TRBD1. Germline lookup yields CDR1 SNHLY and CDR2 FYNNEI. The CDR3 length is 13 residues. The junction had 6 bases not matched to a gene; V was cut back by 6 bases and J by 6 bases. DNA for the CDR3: TGTGCCAGCAGCGTTACAGGGGGAGATGGCTACACCTTC. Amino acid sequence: CASSVTGGDGYTF. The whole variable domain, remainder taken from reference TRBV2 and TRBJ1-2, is EPEVTQTPSHQVTQMGQEVILRCVPISNHLYFYWYRQILGQKVEFLVSFYNNEISEKSEIFDDQFSVERPDGSNFTLKIRSTKLEDSAMYFCASSVTGGDGYTFGSGTRLTVV.

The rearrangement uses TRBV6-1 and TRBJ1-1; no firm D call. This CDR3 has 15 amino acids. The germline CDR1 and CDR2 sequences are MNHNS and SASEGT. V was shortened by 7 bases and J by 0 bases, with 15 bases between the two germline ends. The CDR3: CASKDVRVMNTEAFF. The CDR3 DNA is TGTGCCAGCAAGGACGTGAGGGTAATGAACACTGAAGCTTTCTTT.

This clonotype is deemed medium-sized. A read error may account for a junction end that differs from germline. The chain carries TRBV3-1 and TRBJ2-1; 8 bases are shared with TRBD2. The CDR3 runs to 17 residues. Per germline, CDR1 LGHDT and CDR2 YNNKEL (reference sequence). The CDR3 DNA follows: TGCGCCAGCAGCCTCCTCGTGGGCGGGGGGTCCTACAATGAGCAGTTCTTC. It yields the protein CASSLLVGGGSYNEQFF.

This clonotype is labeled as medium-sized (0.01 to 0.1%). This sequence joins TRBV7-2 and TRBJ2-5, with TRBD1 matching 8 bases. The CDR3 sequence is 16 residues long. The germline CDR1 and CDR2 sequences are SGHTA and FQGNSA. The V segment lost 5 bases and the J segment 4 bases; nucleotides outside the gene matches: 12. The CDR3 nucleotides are TGTGCCAGCAGCCCGGGCAACAGGGGGAGTAGAGAGACCCAGTACTTC. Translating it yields CASSPGNRGSRETQYF.